This T cell receptor beta chain was retrieved from a study of blood T cell repertoires in COVID-19 (TCRdb year 2020). General notes on the study: Collaborator samples came from the United States, Italy and Spain and covered acute and convalescent phases of COVID-19. The dataset comprised deeply sampled blood TCRbeta repertoires from subjects exposed to, actively infected with, or recovered from COVID-19. Where HLA class I and class II types were available, the types were taken from metadata supplied by the sample provider, not from assay-based typing. The material from the prospective study consisted of cDNA or gDNA derived from T cells, B-cell-depleted T cells, or PBMCs. Samples were obtained from the ongoing ImmuneRACE study (first 160 participants) and from about 1,300 subjects provided by 6 global collaborators. A de-identified subject ID, COVID-19 status, age in years and sex were almost always included in the sample metadata. The repertoires were released in a freely available public database meant as a resource for research on the immune response to SARS-CoV-2.

The collaborating institutions used their own protocols to collect whole blood in K2EDTA tubes. For TCRbeta analysis, collaborators shipped samples as frozen whole blood, isolated PBMCs, or DNA extracted from either of those sample types. From the germline V gene (reference sequence), CDR1 is LGHDT and CDR2 is YNNKEL. The CDR3, from cysteine to phenylalanine, totals 14 residues. Just the 42-base CDR3 DNA is kept, in frame starting at base 1. The V end gives up 2 bases and the J end 15 bases, leaving 9 bases in the junction not matched to a gene. The research as a whole found: The quantity of clinical and demographic metadata differed by source and by participant and was supplied without curation.

A remark on this clone: The clone's antigen remains unknown. The input lacks base qualities; no much larger clone sits a single base away.

TCRbeta CDR3 regions were amplified from genomic DNA using the immunoSEQ Assay, a bias-controlled multiplex PCR. In the original analysis: Within the assay, amplification of reference gene primers was used to estimate how many nucleated cells each sample contained. Sequence reads were collapsed and filtered to measure the absolute abundance of every unique TCRbeta CDR3 rearrangement. For each sample, productive Simpson clonality was calculated as the square root of Simpson's diversity index over productive rearrangements. Here the immuneACCESS table is served through TCRdb, limited to in-frame sequences with V and J called. Missing clones are a known gap in these copies; in checked studies unresolved V genes cover under half, and the rest lacks a known reason. That table is the source of V, J and clone size, and D and trimming were worked out from the DNA. This sample holds 350,000 to 550,000 clones; roughly 90% were observed only once. Together, the top ten hold about 4.5% of the sample.

The sequence derives from a woman younger than 45 with acute or convalescent COVID-19. Specimen: peripheral blood. Rearrangement joined TRBV3-1 (or the pseudogene TRBV3-2) to TRBJ1-6, with 8 bases in between that match TRBD1. CDR3 loop: CASSQRIAQGVLHF. The bases read TGTGCCAGCAGCCAACGTATCGCACAGGGGGTCCTCCACTTT.